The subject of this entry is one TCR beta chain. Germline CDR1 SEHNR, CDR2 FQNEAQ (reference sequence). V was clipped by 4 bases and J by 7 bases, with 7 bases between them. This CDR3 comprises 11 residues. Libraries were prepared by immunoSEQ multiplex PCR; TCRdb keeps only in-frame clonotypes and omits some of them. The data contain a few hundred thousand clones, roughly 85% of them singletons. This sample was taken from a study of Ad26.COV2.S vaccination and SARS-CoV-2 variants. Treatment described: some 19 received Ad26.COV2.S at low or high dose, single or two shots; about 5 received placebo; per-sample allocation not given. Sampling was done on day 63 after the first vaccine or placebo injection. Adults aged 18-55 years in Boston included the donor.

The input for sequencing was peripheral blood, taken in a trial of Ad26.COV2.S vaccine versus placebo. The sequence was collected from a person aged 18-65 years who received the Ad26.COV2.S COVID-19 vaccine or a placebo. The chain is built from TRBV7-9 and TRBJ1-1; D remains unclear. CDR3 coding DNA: TGTGCCAGCAGCTCCACAAGTGAAGCTTTCTTT. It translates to CASSSTSEAFF.